Following are 23 T cell receptor beta chains from one sample sequenced in a study of shared clonotypes between healthy human individuals. Profiling relied on immunoSEQ multiplex PCR, and the TCRdb table lists in-frame clones only, not all of them. The sample has 2 million to 2.5 million clones; almost 96% are singletons. The source material was naive CD4+ T cells sorted from blood. This sample's subset: CD45RA+ positively selected. These receptors were obtained from a young man in good health.

This clone was detected once. Here the CDR3 DNA reads TGTGCCAGCAGTAGCCGGGACAGGAACACTGAAGCTTTCTTT. It codes for CASSSRDRNTEAFF. The chain recombines TRBV6-1 with TRBJ1-1; the match to TRBD1 covers 7 bases. The V gene end was trimmed by 5 bases and the J gene end by 1 base; junction bases not matched to a gene: 4. This CDR3 is built from 14 residues. Germline CDR1 reads MNHNS; CDR2 reads SASEGT.

In its sample, this clone was seen once. This chain uses TRBV13 with TRBJ2-7; 10 nucleotides align to TRBD2. The length of the CDR3 is 16 residues. Germline CDR1 reads PRHDT; CDR2 reads FYEKMQ (reference sequence). V trimming: 5 bases; J trimming: 3 bases; junction bases outside the gene matches: 10. CDR3 sequence: CASSAFIAGGHYEQYF. In DNA, the CDR3 is TGTGCCAGCAGCGCGTTTATAGCGGGGGGACACTACGAGCAGTACTTC.

This clone was detected only once. The gene calls are TRBV28 and TRBJ1-5; TRBD1 agrees at 7 bases. Per germline, CDR1 MDHEN and CDR2 SYDVKM. V was pared by 5 bases and J by 1 base, with 11 bases of the junction left unmatched. CDR3 length: 17 amino acids. CDR3 nucleotide sequence: TGTGCCAGCAGTCCGGGACAGATAATAGTGAGCAATCAGCCCCAGCATTTT. It is translated as CASSPGQIIVSNQPQHF.

In DNA form, the CDR3 reads TGTGCCAGCAGCGTAACGGACGGCAGTAATTCACCCCTCCACTTT. This sequence encodes CASSVTDGSNSPLHF. This rearrangement joins TRBV9 to TRBJ1-6, with D unclear. Trimming took 1 base from V and 6 from J, leaving 11 bases between them. The germline V gene encodes CDR1 SGDLS and CDR2 YYNGEE. The CDR3 sequence is 15 residues long.

The rearrangement uses TRBV5-1 and TRBJ2-1; TRBD2 matches at 9 bases. With 4 bases clipped from V and 6 bases from J, the junction kept 11 bases outside the gene matches. Looked up from germline, CDR1 is SGHRS and CDR2 is YFSETQ. The CDR3 has 16 amino acids. The CDR3 loop reads CASSVLAGGPSNEQFF. CDR3 nucleotide sequence: TGCGCCAGCAGCGTGCTGGCGGGAGGGCCGAGCAATGAGCAGTTCTTC.

The chain recombines TRBV7-2 with TRBJ2-3, with D possibly being TRBD1 or TRBD2 (5 bases each). V lost 5 bases, J lost 8 bases, and 11 bases lay in between. CDR1 SGHTA and CDR2 FQGNSA come from the germline V gene. The CDR3 spans 12 residues. The CDR3, as DNA: TGTGCCAGCAGCCCGGGGCTCACTACGCAGTATTTT. Encoded protein: CASSPGLTTQYF.

This chain joins TRBV19 and TRBJ1-6; D gene ambiguous. The CDR3 is made up of 14 amino acids. Germline CDR1 is LNHDA and CDR2 is SQIVND (reference sequence). Between the trimmed V and J ends, which lost 3 bases and 5 bases, there was a span of 8 bases. As DNA, the CDR3 is TGTGCCAGTAGTATGACACGGAATAATTCACCCCTCCACTTT. It translates to CASSMTRNNSPLHF.

This chain joins TRBV11-3 and TRBJ2-5, with D possibly TRBD2 on 5 matching bases. The CDR3 is 13 amino acids. The V end was cut by 1 base, the J end by 5 bases, with 8 bases between. Germline assignment: CDR1 SGHNT and CDR2 YENEEA. The chain's CDR3 is CASSLVTGETQYF. As DNA, the CDR3 is TGTGCCAGCAGCTTAGTCACGGGGGAGACCCAGTACTTC. The full variable domain, its missing parts supplied by reference TRBV11-3 and TRBJ2-5, is EAGVVQSPRYKIIEKKQPVAFWCNPISGHNTLYWYLQNLGQGPELLIRYENEEAVDDSQLPKDRFSAERLKGVDSTLKIQPAELGDSAVYLCASSLVTGETQYFGPGTRLLVL.

J is TRBJ1-1 and V is TRBV10-1, with D tentatively TRBD1 (6 bases). The CDR3 covers 17 residues. The ends were cut back, 3 bases at V and 1 base at J, with 18 bases in the middle. Germline loops: CDR1 WNHNN, CDR2 SYGVQD (reference sequence). The CDR3 reads CASSDVGHPLQNTEAFF. The CDR3 coding sequence is TGCGCCAGCAGTGATGTGGGACACCCTCTCCAGAACACTGAAGCTTTCTTT.

In its sample, this clone was seen once. DNA of the CDR3: TGTGCCAGCAGTTTCGTGACTAGCGGGAGAAGAGTTGATGAGCAGTTCTTC. Residues: CASSFVTSGRRVDEQFF. The J gene is TRBJ2-1, the V gene TRBV27; TRBD2 matches 12 bases. The V gene's germline CDR1 is MNHEY and CDR2 SMNVEV (reference sequence). Trimming cost V 3 bases and J 8 bases; bases outside gene matches: 11. The length of the CDR3 is 17 residues.

The CDR3 spells CASSRQGESTEAFF. Here the CDR3 DNA reads TGTGCCAGCAGCCGACAGGGGGAGAGCACTGAAGCTTTCTTT. The rearrangement joins TRBV14 to TRBJ1-1; the match to TRBD1 covers 9 bases. CDR1 is SGHDN and CDR2 is FVKESK in the germline V gene. The V and J ends lost 4 bases and 4 bases, in that order; junction bases with no gene match: 4. The CDR3 has 14 residues.

The chain recombines TRBV27 with TRBJ2-5; D might be TRBD1 (6 bases). V was cut by 5 bases and J by 2 bases, with 15 bases left in between. CDR1 and CDR2 (germline): MNHEY, SMNVEV (reference sequence). CDR3 length equals 15 residues. The CDR3 DNA reads as TGTGCCAGCAGTAGTTTTAGGACAGCTCAAGAGACCCAGTACTTC. Amino acids: CASSSFRTAQETQYF.

The chain recombines TRBV6-5 with TRBJ1-6; D is ambiguous. Looked up from germline, CDR1 is MNHEY and CDR2 is SVGAGI. The CDR3 loop spans 13 amino acids. V gave up 2 bases and J gave up 7 bases, with 6 bases separating them. This chain's CDR3 is CASSYMGNSPLHF. The CDR3 nucleotides are TGTGCCAGCAGTTACATGGGGAATTCACCCCTCCACTTT.

The chain is built from TRBV29-1 and TRBJ1-2; D is unresolved. Germline CDR1 and CDR2: SQVTM and ANQGSEA. Between the trimmed V and J ends, which lost 7 bases and 1 base, there was a span of 16 bases. CDR3 length equals 14 residues. CDR3 coding DNA: TGCAGCGCGAATTGGGGTAGTGGTAACTATGGCTACACCTTC. This translates into CSANWGSGNYGYTF.

The chain has TRBV2 and TRBJ2-3; D is unresolved. CDR3 size: 15 residues. CDR1 and CDR2 (germline): SNHLY, FYNNEI. Trimming left V 1 base short and J 3 bases short, with 11 bases between. CDR3: CASSEGPWGTDTQYF. CDR3 DNA: TGTGCCAGCAGTGAAGGCCCCTGGGGTACAGATACGCAGTATTTT.

This chain uses TRBV7-3 with TRBJ2-3; weak D call: TRBD2 (5 bases). The CDR3 is 14 residues long. The ends were cut back, 1 base at V and 5 bases at J, with 10 bases in the middle. CDR1 is SGHTA and CDR2 is FQGTGA in the germline V gene. CDR3 nucleotide sequence: TGTGCCAGCAGCTTAAACGGGATCGGAGATACGCAGTATTTT. Translating gives CASSLNGIGDTQYF.

The chain employs TRBV29-1 and TRBJ2-1; D is possibly TRBD1 (6 bases). The CDR3 totals 16 residues. V was shortened by 3 bases and J by 5 bases, with 20 bases between the two germline ends. Germline-derived CDR1 and CDR2 are SQVTM and ANQGSEA. CDR3 sequence reads: CSVEGYRDVFDNEQFF. The CDR3 DNA reads as TGCAGCGTTGAGGGATACAGGGATGTCTTTGACAATGAGCAGTTCTTC.

The chain recombines TRBV5-1 with TRBJ1-1; a possible D gene is TRBD1 (5 bases). CDR1 SGHRS and CDR2 YFSETQ come from the germline V gene. The CDR3 contains 15 residues. V lost 3 bases, J lost 4 bases, and 16 bases lay in between. In DNA, the CDR3 is TGCGCCAGCAGCTCCGACAGACCGCTGGGCACTGAAGCTTTCTTT. Protein: CASSSDRPLGTEAFF.

The chain couples TRBV5-4 to TRBJ2-1, with TRBD1 matching over 9 bases. The CDR3 is 15 residues long. The germline CDR1 and CDR2 sequences are SGHNT and YYREEE (reference sequence). The V and J ends lost 4 bases and 4 bases, in that order; junction bases with no gene match: 6. CDR3 residues: CASSRKTGGYNEQFF. The CDR3 DNA reads as TGTGCCAGCAGCCGGAAGACAGGGGGTTACAATGAGCAGTTCTTC.

This clone was detected once. The gene calls are TRBV29-1 and TRBJ1-2; 8 bases are a match to TRBD1. The CDR3 is 13 amino acids. Germline values: CDR1 SQVTM, CDR2 ANQGSEA. Trimming at V came to 6 bases and at J to 4 bases, leaving 7 bases not matched to a gene. The CDR3: CSVAAGGIYGYTF. CDR3 sequence (DNA): TGCAGCGTGGCCGCAGGGGGCATCTATGGCTACACCTTC.

This clone showed up just once. The chain is built from TRBV30 and TRBJ1-5; D is uncertain. In germline, CDR1 is GTSNPN, CDR2 SVGIG (reference sequence). The CDR3 consists of 13 residues. V lost 0 bases, J lost 9 bases, and 12 bases lay in between. The CDR3: CAWSVRRVWPQHF. CDR3 DNA sequence: TGTGCCTGGAGTGTCAGAAGGGTGTGGCCCCAGCATTTT.

The table lists this clone with a count of one. Other DNA sequences from this sample encode an identical CDR3 as well. This rearrangement joins TRBV5-1 to TRBJ2-3; 13 bases are a match to TRBD2. The ends lost 2 bases at V and 2 bases at J; junction bases unmatched: 2. Germline V lookup: CDR1 SGHRS, CDR2 YFSETQ. CDR3 length: 16 amino acids. The CDR3 is CASSFGTSGTTDTQYF. As DNA, the CDR3 is TGCGCCAGCAGCTTTGGGACTAGCGGGACCACAGATACGCAGTATTTT. Together with reference TRBV5-1 and TRBJ2-3, the CDR3 gives the full variable domain: KAGVTQTPRYLIKTRGQQVTLSCSPISGHRSVSWYQQTPGQGLQFLFEYFSETQRNKGNFPGRFSGRQFSNSRSEMNVSTLELGDSALYLCASSFGTSGTTDTQYFGPGTRLTVL.

This chain uses TRBV21-1 with TRBJ2-7. TRBV21-1 is an annotated pseudogene. The CDR3 is 12 residues long. The chain's CDR3 is CASSPRIHEQYF. The DNA for the CDR3 is TGTGCCAGCAGCCCCCGTATACACGAGCAGTACTTC.